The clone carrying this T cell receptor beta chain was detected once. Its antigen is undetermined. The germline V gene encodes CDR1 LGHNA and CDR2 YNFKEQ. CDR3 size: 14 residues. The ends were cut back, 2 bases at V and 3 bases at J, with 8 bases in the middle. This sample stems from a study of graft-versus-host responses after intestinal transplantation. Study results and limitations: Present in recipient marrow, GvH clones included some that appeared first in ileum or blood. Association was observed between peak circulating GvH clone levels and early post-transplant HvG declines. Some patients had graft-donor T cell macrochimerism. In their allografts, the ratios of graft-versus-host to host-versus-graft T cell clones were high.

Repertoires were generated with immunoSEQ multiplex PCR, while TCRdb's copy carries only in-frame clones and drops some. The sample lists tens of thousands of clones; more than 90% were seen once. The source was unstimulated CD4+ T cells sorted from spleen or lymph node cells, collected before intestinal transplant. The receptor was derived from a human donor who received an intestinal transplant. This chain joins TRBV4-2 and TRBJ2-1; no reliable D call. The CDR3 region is CASSQLPSYNEQFF. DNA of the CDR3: TGTGCCAGCAGCCAACTTCCTAGCTACAATGAGCAGTTCTTC.